This T cell receptor (beta chain) was observed in a study of blood T cells in healthy people across ages. Findings and limits, study-wide: Considered underestimates were the diversity estimates obtained from one million T cells. Since the PBMCs were unsorted, naive and antigen-experienced cells could not be conclusively compared.

This CDR3 region has 14 residues. V dropped 4 bases and J dropped 4; count of bases not matched to a gene: 4. Germline CDR1 SGHTA, CDR2 FQGNSA. With a J-beta primer mix and a sample-barcoded 5' primer, a second PCR ran about 6 to 11 cycles. Template switching added a 12-random-nucleotide identifier to every cDNA molecule. TCRdb itself ran the 5' RACE reads through MiXCR, one entry per CDR3 protein. The repertoire consists of around 800,000 distinct CDR3 sequences, with 60% to 80% occurring once and the leading ten covering about 30%. Turning to this clonotype: Its antigen is unknown.

Material for sequencing was blood. The source is a man younger than 45 in good health. The chain carries TRBV7-2 and TRBJ2-5; 9 positions match TRBD1. In DNA form, the CDR3 reads TGTGCCAGCAGCTCTACAGGGGGCCTAGAGACCCAGTACTTC. It encodes CASSSTGGLETQYF.